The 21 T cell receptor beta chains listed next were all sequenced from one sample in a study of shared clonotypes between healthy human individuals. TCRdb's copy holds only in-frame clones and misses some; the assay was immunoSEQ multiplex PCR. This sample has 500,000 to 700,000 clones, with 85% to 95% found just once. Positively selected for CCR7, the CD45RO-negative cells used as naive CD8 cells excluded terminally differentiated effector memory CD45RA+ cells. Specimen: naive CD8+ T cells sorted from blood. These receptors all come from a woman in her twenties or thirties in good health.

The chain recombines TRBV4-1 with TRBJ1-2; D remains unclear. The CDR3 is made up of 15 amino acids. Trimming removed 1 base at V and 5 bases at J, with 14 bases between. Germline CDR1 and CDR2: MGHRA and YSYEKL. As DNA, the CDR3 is TGCGCCAGCAGCCAAGTTTATGAGGGAACGTATGGCTACACCTTC. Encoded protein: CASSQVYEGTYGYTF.

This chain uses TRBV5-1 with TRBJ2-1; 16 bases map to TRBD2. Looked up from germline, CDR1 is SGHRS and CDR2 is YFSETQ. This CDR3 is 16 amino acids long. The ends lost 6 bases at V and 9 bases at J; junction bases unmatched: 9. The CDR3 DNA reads TGCGCCAGCACGCCGGCCGGGACTAGCGGGAGGGTTGAGCAGTTCTTC. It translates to CASTPAGTSGRVEQFF.

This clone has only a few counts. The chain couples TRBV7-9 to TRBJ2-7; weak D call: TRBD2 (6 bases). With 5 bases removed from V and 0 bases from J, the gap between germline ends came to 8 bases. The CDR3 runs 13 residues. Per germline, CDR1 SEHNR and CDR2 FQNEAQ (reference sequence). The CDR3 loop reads CASSAGSSYEQYF. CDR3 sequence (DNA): TGTGCCAGCAGCGCGGGGAGCTCCTACGAGCAGTACTTC.

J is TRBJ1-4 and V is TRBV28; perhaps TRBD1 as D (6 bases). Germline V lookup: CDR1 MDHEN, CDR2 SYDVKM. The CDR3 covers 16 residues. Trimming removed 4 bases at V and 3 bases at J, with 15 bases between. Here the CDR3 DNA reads TGTGCCAGCAGTTCGATCGAGACAGGCCCTAATGAAAAACTGTTTTTT. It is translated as CASSSIETGPNEKLFF.

The CDR3 nucleotides are TGTGCCAGCAGTATCGCGTCCTACAATGAGCAGTTCTTC. Translation: CASSIASYNEQFF. This rearrangement joins TRBV5-4 to TRBJ2-1; D remains unclear. Trimming shortened V by 5 bases and J by 1 base, and 7 bases separated the two germline ends. Germline CDR1 SGHNT, CDR2 YYREEE (reference sequence). The length of the CDR3 is 13 residues.

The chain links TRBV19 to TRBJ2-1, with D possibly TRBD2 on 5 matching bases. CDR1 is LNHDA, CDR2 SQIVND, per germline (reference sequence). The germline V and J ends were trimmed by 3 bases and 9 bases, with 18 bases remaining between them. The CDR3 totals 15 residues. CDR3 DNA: TGTGCCAGTAGTATGGTTACCGGGGTGTTTAGTGAGCAGTTCTTC. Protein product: CASSMVTGVFSEQFF. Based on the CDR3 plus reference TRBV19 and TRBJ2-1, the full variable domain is DGGITQSPKYLFRKEGQNVTLSCEQNLNHDAMYWYRQDPGQGLRLIYYSQIVNDFQKGDIAEGYSVSREKKESFPLTVTSAQKNPTAFYLCASSMVTGVFSEQFFGPGTRLTVL.

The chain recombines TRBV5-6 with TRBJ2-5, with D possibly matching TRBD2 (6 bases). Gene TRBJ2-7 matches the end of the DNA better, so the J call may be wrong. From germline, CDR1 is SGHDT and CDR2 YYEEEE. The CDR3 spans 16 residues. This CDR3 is CASSLGWGTASYEQYF. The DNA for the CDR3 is TGTGCCAGCAGCTTGGGATGGGGGACTGCCTCCTACGAGCAGTACTTC.

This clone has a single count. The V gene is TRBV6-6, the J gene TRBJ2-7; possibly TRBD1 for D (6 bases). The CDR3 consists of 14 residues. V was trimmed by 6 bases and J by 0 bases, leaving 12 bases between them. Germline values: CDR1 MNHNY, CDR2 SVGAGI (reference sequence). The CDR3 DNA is TGTGCCAGCAGGGGACACTCGACCTCCTACGAGCAGTACTTC. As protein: CASRGHSTSYEQYF.

CDR3 DNA sequence: TGTGCCATCAGTGAGGGACTAGCGTCCACCTACGAGCAGTACTTC. This translates into CAISEGLASTYEQYF. J is TRBJ2-7 and V is TRBV10-3, with TRBD2 matching 9 bases. Trimming took 2 bases from V and 2 from J; bases not matched to a gene: 4. This CDR3 comprises 15 residues. Germline CDR1 is ENHRY and CDR2 is SYGVKD.

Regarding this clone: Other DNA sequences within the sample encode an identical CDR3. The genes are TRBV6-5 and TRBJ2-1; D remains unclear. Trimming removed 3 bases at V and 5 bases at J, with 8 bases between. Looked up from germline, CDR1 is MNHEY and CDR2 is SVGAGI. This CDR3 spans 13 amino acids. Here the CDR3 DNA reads TGTGCCAGCAGTTATTCTGTTAACAATGAGCAGTTCTTC. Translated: CASSYSVNNEQFF.

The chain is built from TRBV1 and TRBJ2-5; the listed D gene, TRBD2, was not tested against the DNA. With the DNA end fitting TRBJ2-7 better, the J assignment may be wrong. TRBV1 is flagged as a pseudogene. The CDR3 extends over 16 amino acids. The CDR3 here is CTSSQGVTSSPYEQYF. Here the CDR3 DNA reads TGCACCAGCAGCCAGGGGGTGACTAGCTCTCCCTACGAGCAGTACTTC.

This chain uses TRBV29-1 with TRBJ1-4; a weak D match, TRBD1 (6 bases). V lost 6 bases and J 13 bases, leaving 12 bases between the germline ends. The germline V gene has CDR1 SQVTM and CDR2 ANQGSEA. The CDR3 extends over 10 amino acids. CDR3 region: CSVLQGVLFF. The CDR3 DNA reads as TGCAGCGTATTACAGGGCGTACTGTTTTTT.

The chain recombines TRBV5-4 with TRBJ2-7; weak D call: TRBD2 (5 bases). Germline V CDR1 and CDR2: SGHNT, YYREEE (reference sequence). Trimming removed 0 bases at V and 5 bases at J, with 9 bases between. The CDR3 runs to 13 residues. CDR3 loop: CASSLGGYHEQYF. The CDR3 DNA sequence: TGTGCCAGCAGCTTGGGCGGGTACCACGAGCAGTACTTC. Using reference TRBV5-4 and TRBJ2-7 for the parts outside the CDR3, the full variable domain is ETGVTQSPTHLIKTRGQQVTLRCSSQSGHNTVSWYQQALGQGPQFIFQYYREEENGRGNFPPRFSGLQFPNYSSELNVNALELDDSALYLCASSLGGYHEQYFGPGTRLTVT.

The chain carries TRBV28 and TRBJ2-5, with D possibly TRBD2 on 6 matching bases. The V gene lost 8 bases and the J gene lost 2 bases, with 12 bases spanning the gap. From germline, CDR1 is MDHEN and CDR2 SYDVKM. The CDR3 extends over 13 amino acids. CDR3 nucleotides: TGTGCCAGCGACCCGGGACTTCAAGAGACCCAGTACTTC. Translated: CASDPGLQETQYF.

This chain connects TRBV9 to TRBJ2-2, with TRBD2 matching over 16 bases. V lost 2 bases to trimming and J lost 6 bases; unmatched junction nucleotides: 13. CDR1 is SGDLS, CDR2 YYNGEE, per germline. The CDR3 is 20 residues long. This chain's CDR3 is CASSVRTGTSGREAAGELFF. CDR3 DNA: TGTGCCAGCAGCGTCCGAACCGGGACTAGCGGGAGGGAAGCTGCCGGGGAGCTGTTTTTT.

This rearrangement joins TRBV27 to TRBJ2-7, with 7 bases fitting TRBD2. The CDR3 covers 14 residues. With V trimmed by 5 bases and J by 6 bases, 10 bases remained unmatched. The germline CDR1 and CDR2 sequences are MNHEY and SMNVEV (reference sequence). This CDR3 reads CASSPTGGNGEQYF. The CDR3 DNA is TGTGCCAGCAGTCCCACCGGGGGGAACGGCGAGCAGTACTTC.

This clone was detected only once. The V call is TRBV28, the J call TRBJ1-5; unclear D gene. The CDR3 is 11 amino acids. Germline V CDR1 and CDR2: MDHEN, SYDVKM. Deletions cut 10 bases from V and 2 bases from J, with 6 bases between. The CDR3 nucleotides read TGTGCCACCTCGGGCAATCAGCCCCAGCATTTT. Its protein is CATSGNQPQHF.

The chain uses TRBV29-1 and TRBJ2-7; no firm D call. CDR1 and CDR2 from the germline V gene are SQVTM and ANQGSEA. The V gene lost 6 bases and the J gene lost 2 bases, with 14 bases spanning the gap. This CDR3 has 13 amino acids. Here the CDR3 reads CSVVMERPYEQYF. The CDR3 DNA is TGCAGCGTAGTAATGGAGAGGCCCTACGAGCAGTACTTC.

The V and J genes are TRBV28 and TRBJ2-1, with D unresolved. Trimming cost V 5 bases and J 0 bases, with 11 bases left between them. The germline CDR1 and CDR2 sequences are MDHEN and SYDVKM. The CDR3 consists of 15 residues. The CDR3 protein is CASSPRQRSYNEQFF. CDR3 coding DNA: TGTGCCAGCAGTCCAAGGCAGCGCTCCTACAATGAGCAGTTCTTC.

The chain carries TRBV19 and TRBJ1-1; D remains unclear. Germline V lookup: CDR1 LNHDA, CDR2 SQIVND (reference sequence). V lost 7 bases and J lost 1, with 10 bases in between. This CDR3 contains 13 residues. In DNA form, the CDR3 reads TGTGCCAGTAAACGACTCGGGAACACTGAAGCTTTCTTT. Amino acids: CASKRLGNTEAFF.

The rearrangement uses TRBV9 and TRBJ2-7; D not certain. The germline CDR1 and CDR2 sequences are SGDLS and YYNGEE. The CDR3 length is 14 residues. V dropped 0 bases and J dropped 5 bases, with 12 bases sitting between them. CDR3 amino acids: CASSVEGSFNEQYF. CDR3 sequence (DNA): TGTGCCAGCAGCGTAGAGGGTAGCTTCAACGAGCAGTACTTC. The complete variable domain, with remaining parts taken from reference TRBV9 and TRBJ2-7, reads DSGVTQTPKHLITATGQRVTLRCSPRSGDLSVYWYQQSLDQGLQFLIQYYNGEERAKGNILERFSAQQFPDLHSELNLSSLELGDSALYFCASSVEGSFNEQYFGPGTRLTVT.